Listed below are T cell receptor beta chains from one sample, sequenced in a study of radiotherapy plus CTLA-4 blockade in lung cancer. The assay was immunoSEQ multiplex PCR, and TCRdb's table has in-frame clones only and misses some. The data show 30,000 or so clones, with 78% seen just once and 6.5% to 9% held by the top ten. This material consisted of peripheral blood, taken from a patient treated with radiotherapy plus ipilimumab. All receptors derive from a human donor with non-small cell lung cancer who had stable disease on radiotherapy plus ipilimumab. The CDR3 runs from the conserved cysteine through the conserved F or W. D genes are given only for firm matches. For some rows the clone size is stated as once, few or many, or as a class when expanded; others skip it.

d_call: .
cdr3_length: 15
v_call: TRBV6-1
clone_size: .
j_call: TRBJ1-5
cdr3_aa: CASSGGDPINQPQHF
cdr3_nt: TGTGCCAGCAGTGGGGGCGATCCCATCAATCAGCCCCAGCATTTT

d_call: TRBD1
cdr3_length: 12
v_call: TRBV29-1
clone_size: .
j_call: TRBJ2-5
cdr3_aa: CSVGGQQETQYF
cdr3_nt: TGCAGCGTAGGGGGACAGCAAGAGACCCAGTACTTC

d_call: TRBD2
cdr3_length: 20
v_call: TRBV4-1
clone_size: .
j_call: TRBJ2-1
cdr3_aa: CASSQDPGTSGGVYYNEQFF
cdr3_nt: TGCGCCAGCAGCCAAGATCCGGGGACTAGCGGGGGGGTCTACTACAATGAGCAGTTCTTC

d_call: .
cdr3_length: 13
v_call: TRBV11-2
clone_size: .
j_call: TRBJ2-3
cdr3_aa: CASSTYSADTQYF
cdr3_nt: TGTGCCAGCAGCACCTACTCCGCAGATACGCAGTATTTT

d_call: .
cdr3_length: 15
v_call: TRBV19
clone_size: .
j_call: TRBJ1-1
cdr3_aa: CASSVFPTVSLTAFF
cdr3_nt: TGTGCCAGTAGTGTCTTCCCGACAGTCTCCCTCACAGCTTTCTTT

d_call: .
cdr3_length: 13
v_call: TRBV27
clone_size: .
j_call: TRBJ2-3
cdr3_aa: CASSLKVGDTQYF
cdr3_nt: TGTGCCAGCAGTTTAAAGGTGGGAGATACGCAGTATTTT

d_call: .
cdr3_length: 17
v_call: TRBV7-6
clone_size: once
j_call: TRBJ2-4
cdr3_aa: CASSLQGPSLTKNIQYF
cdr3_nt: TGTGCCAGCAGTCTCCAGGGTCCGAGCTTGACCAAAAACATTCAGTACTTC

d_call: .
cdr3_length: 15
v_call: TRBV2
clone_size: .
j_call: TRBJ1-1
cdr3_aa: CASSLEQGANTEAFF
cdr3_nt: TGTGCCAGCAGTCTTGAACAGGGCGCGAACACTGAAGCTTTCTTT

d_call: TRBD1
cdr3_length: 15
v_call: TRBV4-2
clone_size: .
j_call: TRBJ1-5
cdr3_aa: CASSQDLQGDQPQHF
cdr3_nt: TGTGCCAGCAGCCAAGATCTACAGGGGGATCAGCCCCAGCATTTT

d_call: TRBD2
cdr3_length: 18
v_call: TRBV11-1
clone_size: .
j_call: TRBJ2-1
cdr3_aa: CASTPAAGGLLSYNEQFF
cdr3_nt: TGTGCCAGCACCCCCGCAGCGGGGGGCCTCCTCTCCTACAATGAGCAGTTCTTC

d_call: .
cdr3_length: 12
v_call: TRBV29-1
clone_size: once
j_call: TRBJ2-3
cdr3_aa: CSAWGSTDTQYF
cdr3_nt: TGCAGCGCCTGGGGTAGCACAGATACGCAGTATTTT

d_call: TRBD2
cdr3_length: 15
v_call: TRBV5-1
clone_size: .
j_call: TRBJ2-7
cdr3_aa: CASSLVERESFEQYF
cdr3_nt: TGCGCCAGCAGCTTGGTGGAGCGGGAATCCTTCGAGCAGTACTTC

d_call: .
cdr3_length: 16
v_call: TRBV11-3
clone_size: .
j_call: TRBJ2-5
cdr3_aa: CASSLRGDPLRETQYF
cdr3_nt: TGTGCCAGCAGCTTAAGAGGGGACCCCCTTCGGGAGACCCAGTACTTC

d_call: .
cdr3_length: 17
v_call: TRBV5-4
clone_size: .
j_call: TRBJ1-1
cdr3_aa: CASSYVRGPNSNTEAFF
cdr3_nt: TGTGCCAGCAGCTATGTGAGGGGCCCAAACTCGAACACTGAAGCTTTCTTT

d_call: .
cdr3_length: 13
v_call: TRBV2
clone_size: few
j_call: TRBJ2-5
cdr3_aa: CASYGQTQETQYF
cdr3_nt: TGTGCCAGCTATGGACAGACGCAAGAGACCCAGTACTTC

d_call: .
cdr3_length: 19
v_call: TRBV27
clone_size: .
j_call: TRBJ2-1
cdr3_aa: CASSYPAGQTISSYNEQFF
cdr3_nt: TGTGCCAGCAGTTACCCCGCGGGACAGACTATAAGCTCCTACAATGAGCAGTTCTTC

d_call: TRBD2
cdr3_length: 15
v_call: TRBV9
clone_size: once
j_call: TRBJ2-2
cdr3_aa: CASEQTSAFTGELFF
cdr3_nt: TGTGCCAGCGAACAGACTAGCGCGTTCACCGGGGAGCTGTTTTTT

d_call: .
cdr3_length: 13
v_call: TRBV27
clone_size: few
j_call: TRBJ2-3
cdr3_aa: CASSFGPLDTQYF
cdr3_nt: TGTGCCAGCAGTTTCGGGCCATTGGATACGCAGTATTTT

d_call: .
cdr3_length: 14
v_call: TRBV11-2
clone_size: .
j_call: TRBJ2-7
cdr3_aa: CASSPIISIYEQYF
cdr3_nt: TGTGCCAGCAGTCCGATTATCTCCATCTACGAGCAGTACTTC

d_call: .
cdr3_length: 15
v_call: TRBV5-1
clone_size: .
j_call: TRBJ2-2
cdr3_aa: CASSEGNGYTGELFF
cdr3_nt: TGCGCCAGCAGCGAGGGGAACGGATACACCGGGGAGCTGTTTTTT

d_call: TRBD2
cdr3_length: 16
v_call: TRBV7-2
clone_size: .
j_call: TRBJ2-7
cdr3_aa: CASSSRGSPSSYEQYF
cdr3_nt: TGTGCCAGCAGCTCGCGGGGGTCTCCGAGCTCCTACGAGCAGTACTTC

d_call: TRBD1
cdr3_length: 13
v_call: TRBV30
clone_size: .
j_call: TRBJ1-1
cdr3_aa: CAFARGGNTEAFF
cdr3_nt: TGTGCCTTCGCCAGGGGGGGGAACACTGAAGCTTTCTTT

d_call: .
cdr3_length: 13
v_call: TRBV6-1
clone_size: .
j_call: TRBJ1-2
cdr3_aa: CASRDSSIGGYTF
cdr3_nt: TGTGCCAGCAGGGACTCCTCTATCGGAGGCTACACCTTC

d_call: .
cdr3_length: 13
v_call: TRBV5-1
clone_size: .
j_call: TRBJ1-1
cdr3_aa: CASSFQGNTEAFF
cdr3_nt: TGCGCCAGCAGCTTCCAGGGGAACACTGAAGCTTTCTTT

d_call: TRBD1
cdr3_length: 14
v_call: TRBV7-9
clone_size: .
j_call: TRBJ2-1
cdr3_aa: CASSRRTGKVWQFF
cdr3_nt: TGTGCCAGCAGCCGGAGGACAGGGAAGGTTTGGCAGTTCTTC

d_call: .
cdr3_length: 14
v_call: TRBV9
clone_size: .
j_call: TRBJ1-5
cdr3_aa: CASSVGLDLGPQHF
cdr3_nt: TGTGCCAGCAGCGTTGGACTCGACCTGGGTCCCCAGCATTTT

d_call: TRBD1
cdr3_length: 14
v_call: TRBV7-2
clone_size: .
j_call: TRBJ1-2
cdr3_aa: CASSLSGDRDGYTF
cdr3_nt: TGTGCCAGCAGCTTAAGTGGGGACAGGGACGGCTACACCTTC

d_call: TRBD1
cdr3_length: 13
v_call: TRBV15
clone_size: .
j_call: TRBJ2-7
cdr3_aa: CATSPPRDRAYLF
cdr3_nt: TGTGCCACCAGCCCGCCGAGGGACAGAGCTTATCTATTC

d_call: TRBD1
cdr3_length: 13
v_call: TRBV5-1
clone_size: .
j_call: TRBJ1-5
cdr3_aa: CASRVDRNQPQHF
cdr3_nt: TGCGCCAGCAGAGTGGACAGGAATCAGCCCCAGCATTTT

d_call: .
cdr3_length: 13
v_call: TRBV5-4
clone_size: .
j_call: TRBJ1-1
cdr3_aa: CASSLDRDTEAFF
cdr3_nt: TGTGCCAGCAGCTTGGATCGGGACACTGAAGCTTTCTTT

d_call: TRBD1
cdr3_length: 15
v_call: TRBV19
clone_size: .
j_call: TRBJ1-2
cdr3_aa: CASSLQGPTNYGYTF
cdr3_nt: TGTGCCAGTAGTTTACAGGGGCCCACTAACTATGGCTACACCTTC

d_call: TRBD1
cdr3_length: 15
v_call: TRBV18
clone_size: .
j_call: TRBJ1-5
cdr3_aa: CASSRQGNSNQPQHF
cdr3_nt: TGTGCCAGCTCCCGACAGGGGAATAGCAATCAGCCCCAGCATTTT

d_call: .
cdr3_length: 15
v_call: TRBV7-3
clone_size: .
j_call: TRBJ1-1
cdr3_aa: CASSLVGGFVTEAFF
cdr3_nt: TGTGCCAGCAGCTTAGTGGGGGGTTTCGTCACTGAAGCTTTCTTT

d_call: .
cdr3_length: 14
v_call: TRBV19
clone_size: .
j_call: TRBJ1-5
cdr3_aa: CASSIDRALRPQHF
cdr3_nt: TGTGCCAGTAGTATAGACAGAGCCCTCAGGCCCCAGCATTTT

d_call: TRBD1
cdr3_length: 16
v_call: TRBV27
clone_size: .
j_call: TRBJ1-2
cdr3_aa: CASSSFAGTANYGYTF
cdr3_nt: TGTGCCAGCAGTTCATTTGCCGGGACAGCAAACTATGGCTACACCTTC

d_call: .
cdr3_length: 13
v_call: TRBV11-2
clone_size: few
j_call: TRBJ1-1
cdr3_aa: CASSSSGPTEAFF
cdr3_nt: TGTGCCAGCAGCTCTTCTGGCCCCACTGAAGCTTTCTTT

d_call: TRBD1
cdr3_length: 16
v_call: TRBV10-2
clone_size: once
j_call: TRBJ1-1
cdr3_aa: CASSETGTGLNTEAFF
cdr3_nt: TGCGCCAGCAGTGAGACCGGGACAGGATTGAACACTGAAGCTTTCTTT

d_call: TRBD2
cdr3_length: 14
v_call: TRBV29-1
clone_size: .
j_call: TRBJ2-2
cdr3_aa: CSVRGVRGTGELFF
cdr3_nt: TGCAGCGTTCGGGGGGTTCGGGGCACCGGGGAGCTGTTTTTT

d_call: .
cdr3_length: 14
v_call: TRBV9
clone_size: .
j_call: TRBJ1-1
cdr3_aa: CASSVKGGSTEAFF
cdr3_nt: TGTGCCAGCAGCGTCAAGGGGGGAAGCACTGAAGCTTTCTTT

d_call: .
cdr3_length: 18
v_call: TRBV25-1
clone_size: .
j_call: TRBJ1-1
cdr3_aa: CASSEMVGGAIRNTEAFF
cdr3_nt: TGTGCCAGCAGTGAAATGGTTGGGGGAGCGATAAGGAACACTGAAGCTTTCTTT

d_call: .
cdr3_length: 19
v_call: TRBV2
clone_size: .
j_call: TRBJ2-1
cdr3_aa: CASLLSPLGRGAYTNEQFF
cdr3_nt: TGTGCCAGCCTACTTTCGCCCTTGGGTCGGGGGGCTTATACGAATGAGCAGTTCTTC

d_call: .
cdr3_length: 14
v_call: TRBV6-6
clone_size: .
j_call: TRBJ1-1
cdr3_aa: CASSYSPQITEAFF
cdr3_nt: TGTGCCAGCAGTTACTCCCCCCAGATCACTGAAGCTTTCTTT

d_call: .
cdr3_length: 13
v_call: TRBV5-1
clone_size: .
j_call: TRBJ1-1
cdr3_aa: CASSLGVDTEAFF
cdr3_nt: TGCGCCAGCAGCTTGGGAGTGGACACTGAAGCTTTCTTT

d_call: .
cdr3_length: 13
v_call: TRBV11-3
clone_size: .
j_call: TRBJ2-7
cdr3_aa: CASSLDGDYEQYF
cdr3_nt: TGTGCCAGCAGCTTAGACGGGGACTACGAGCAGTACTTC

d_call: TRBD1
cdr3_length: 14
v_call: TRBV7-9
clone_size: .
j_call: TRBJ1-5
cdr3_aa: CASSTGQDGQPQHF
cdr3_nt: TGTGCCAGCAGCACCGGACAGGACGGTCAGCCCCAGCATTTT

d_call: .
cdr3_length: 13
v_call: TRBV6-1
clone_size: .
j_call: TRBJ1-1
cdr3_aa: CASSAGVETEAFF
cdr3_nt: TGTGCCAGCAGCGCAGGGGTGGAGACTGAAGCTTTCTTT

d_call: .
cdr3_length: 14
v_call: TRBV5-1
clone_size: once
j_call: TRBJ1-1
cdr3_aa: CASSSPGLNTEAFF
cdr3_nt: TGCGCCAGTTCCAGCCCGGGGTTGAACACTGAAGCTTTCTTT

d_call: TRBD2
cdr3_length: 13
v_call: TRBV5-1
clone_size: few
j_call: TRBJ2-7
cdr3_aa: CASSLGGRGEQYF
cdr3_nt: TGCGCCAGCAGCTTGGGCGGGCGGGGGGAGCAGTACTTC

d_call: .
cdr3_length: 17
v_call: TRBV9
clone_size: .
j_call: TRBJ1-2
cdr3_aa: CASSVQRGQYNDYGYTF
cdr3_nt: TGTGCCAGCAGCGTTCAACGGGGGCAGTACAACGACTATGGCTACACCTTC

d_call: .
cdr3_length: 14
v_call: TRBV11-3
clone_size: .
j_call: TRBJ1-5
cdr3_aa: CASSLAGPGQPQHF
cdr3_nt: TGTGCCAGCAGCTTAGCAGGGCCCGGTCAGCCCCAGCATTTT

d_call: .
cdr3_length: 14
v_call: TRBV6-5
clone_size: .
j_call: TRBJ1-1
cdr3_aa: CASSYGTLNTEAFF
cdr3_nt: TGTGCCAGCAGTTACGGGACATTGAACACTGAAGCTTTCTTT

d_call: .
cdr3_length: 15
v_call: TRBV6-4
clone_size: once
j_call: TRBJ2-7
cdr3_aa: CASSREGLPSYEQYF
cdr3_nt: TGTGCCAGCAGCCGAGAGGGGCTTCCCTCCTACGAGCAGTACTTC

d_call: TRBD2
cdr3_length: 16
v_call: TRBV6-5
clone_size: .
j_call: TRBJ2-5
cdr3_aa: CASSYEVAGGPETQYF
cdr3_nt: TGTGCCAGCAGTTACGAAGTAGCGGGGGGGCCCGAGACCCAGTACTTC

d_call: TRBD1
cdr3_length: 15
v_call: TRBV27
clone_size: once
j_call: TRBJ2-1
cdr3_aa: CASSLWQGALNEQFF
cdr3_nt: TGTGCCAGCAGTTTGTGGCAGGGGGCGCTTAATGAGCAGTTCTTC

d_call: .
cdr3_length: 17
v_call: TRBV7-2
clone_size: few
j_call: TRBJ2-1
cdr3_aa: CASSLLVRGSSYNEQFF
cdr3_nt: TGTGCCAGCAGCTTACTTGTGAGAGGGAGCTCCTACAATGAGCAGTTCTTC